This T cell receptor beta chain is drawn from a study of blood T cell repertoires in COVID-19 (TCRdb year 2020). About the full investigation: Samples from collaborators originated in the United States, Italy and Spain and spanned both the acute and convalescent phases of COVID-19. The material from the prospective study consisted of cDNA or gDNA derived from T cells, B-cell-depleted T cells, or PBMCs. HLA class I and class II types, where available, came from metadata supplied by the sample provider rather than from assay-based typing. The repertoires were made available in a free public database intended to serve as a resource for research on the immune response to SARS-CoV-2. A de-identified subject ID, COVID-19 status, age in years and sex were almost always included in the sample metadata. Samples came from the ongoing ImmuneRACE study (first 160 participants) plus 1,254 subjects from 6 global collaborators. Subjects who had been exposed to COVID-19, were actively infected with it, or had recovered from it provided the deeply sampled blood TCRbeta repertoires that made up the dataset. Study-wide findings and limitations: Clinical and demographic metadata were provided uncurated, with the amount varying by source and participant.

Each collaborating institution followed its own protocols to collect whole blood in K2EDTA tubes. For TCRbeta analysis, collaborators shipped samples as frozen whole blood, isolated PBMCs, or DNA extracted from either of those sample types. This clone was counted a few times. Which antigen it targets is not known. No much larger clone exists at a distance of one base, and base qualities are not known. Sequences SEHNR (CDR1) and FQNEAQ (CDR2) are obtained from the germline V gene (reference sequence). V and J lose 5 bases and 0 bases, and a span of 13 bases separates them. The CDR3 goes from the cysteine to the phenylalanine over 15 residues. The only DNA kept is the CDR3, 45 bases in frame from the first base. The immunoSEQ Assay, a bias-controlled multiplex PCR, was used to amplify TCRbeta CDR3 regions from genomic DNA. For the original study's pipeline: Within the assay, amplification of reference gene primers was used to estimate how many nucleated cells each sample contained. To quantify the absolute abundance of each unique TCRbeta CDR3 rearrangement, sequence reads were collapsed and filtered. For each sample, productive Simpson clonality was calculated as the square root of Simpson's diversity index across productive rearrangements. The immuneACCESS repertoire file appears here via TCRdb, limited to in-frame rearrangements. These files lack a portion of the clones; in checked studies, under half of the deficit traces to unresolved V genes, and the cause of the others is not known. The V and J calls and the clone size are those of that table, but D and trimming were determined from the DNA. This sample has about 220,000 clones in its table, and 82% of those were observed once. 3% to 4% of the sample comes from the top ten.

The receptor was derived from an elderly woman with acute or convalescent COVID-19. The sequence joins TRBV7-9 to TRBJ1-2; TRBD1 is perhaps the D gene, given 6 matching bases. Sequencing was done on a sample of peripheral blood. The CDR3 corresponds to CASSPDRASNYGYTF. The sequence in DNA is TGTGCCAGCAGCCCGGACAGAGCCTCTAACTATGGCTACACCTTC. Reference TRBV7-9 and TRBJ1-2 proteins supply the regions before and after the CDR3; the full variable domain is: DTGVSQNPRHKITKRGQNVTFRCDPISEHNRLYWYRQTLGQGPEFLTYFQNEAQLEKSRLLSDRFSAERPKGSFSTLEIQRTEQGDSAMYLCASSPDRASNYGYTFGSGTRLTVV.